Each of the 22 T cell receptor beta chains below was sequenced from the same sample in a study of cytomegalovirus exposure and HLA in healthy donors. Profiled with immunoSEQ multiplex PCR; TCRdb holds only in-frame clones, not every one. Seen here are under 250,000 clones, about three quarters observed once, and the top ten hold about 1.2%. Material for sequencing was PBMCs. All receptors derive from a woman under 40 in good health and CMV-seronegative.

CDR3 sequence reads: CASSPSTGANTGELFF. Written as DNA, the CDR3 is TGCGCCAGCAGCCCTTCCACAGGGGCAAACACCGGGGAGCTGTTTTTT. This rearrangement joins TRBV4-1 to TRBJ2-2; 7 bases map to TRBD1. The CDR3 is made up of 16 amino acids. Germline CDR1 MGHRA, CDR2 YSYEKL. V lost 4 bases to trimming and J lost 2 bases; unmatched junction nucleotides: 7.

The chain combines TRBV30 with TRBJ1-5; 11 nucleotides align to TRBD1. V lost 4 bases and J lost 6; bases outside the gene matches: 8. The CDR3 has 15 amino acids. Germline values: CDR1 GTSNPN, CDR2 SVGIG (reference sequence). The CDR3 nucleotides are TGTGCCTGGAACTCTGGGACAGGGGGTCGTCAGCCCCAGCATTTT. It encodes CAWNSGTGGRQPQHF.

This clone appeared once. The chain joins TRBV18 to TRBJ2-1; tentatively, D is TRBD1 (5 bases). Trimming took off 1 base at V and 6 bases at J, with 10 bases between the two ends. Germline V CDR1 and CDR2: KGHSH, LQKENI. The CDR3 contains 14 residues. The CDR3, as DNA: TGTGCCAGCTCACCACGCAGGGTCCCCAATGAGCAGTTCTTC. Translated: CASSPRRVPNEQFF.

This chain joins TRBV30 and TRBJ1-4; TRBD1 matches at 9 bases. This CDR3 has 12 residues. Looked up from germline, CDR1 is GTSNPN and CDR2 is SVGIG (reference sequence). The trim removed 5 bases at V and 7 bases at J, leaving 2 bases unmatched. CDR3 region: CAWGQGFEKLFF. CDR3 DNA: TGTGCCTGGGGACAGGGGTTTGAAAAACTGTTTTTT. The variable domain in full, with the rest retrieved from reference TRBV30 and TRBJ1-4, is SQTIHQWPATLVQPVGSPLSLECTVEGTSNPNLYWYRQAAGRGLQLLFYSVGIGQISSEVPQNLSASRPQDRQFILSSKKLLLSDSGFYLCAWGQGFEKLFFGSGTQLSVL.

The rearrangement links TRBV6-5 to TRBJ1-2; the D gene is possibly TRBD1 (5 bases). This CDR3 comprises 14 residues. Trimming shortened V by 6 bases and J by 4 bases, and 15 bases separated the two germline ends. CDR1 and CDR2 from the germline V gene are MNHEY and SVGAGI. CDR3 sequence: CASRTNGGIYGYTF. The CDR3 DNA reads as TGTGCCAGCAGAACCAACGGGGGAATCTATGGCTACACCTTC.

The rearrangement links TRBV6-4 to TRBJ2-1; 9 bases agree with TRBD2. V shed 8 bases, J shed 2 bases, and the junction held 7 bases outside the gene matches. Germline lookup yields CDR1 MRHNA and CDR2 SNTAGT. The CDR3 has 15 amino acids. The chain's CDR3 is CASFFRLAAYNEQFF. CDR3 in DNA: TGTGCCAGCTTTTTCCGACTAGCGGCCTACAATGAGCAGTTCTTC.

The chain combines TRBV27 with TRBJ1-1; D gene unclear. The germline V gene encodes CDR1 MNHEY and CDR2 SMNVEV (reference sequence). This CDR3 is built from 13 residues. The ends were cut back, 6 bases at V and 1 base at J, with 9 bases in the middle. Written as DNA, the CDR3 is TGTGCCAGCAGGTACTTCGCGAACACTGAAGCTTTCTTT. It is translated as CASRYFANTEAFF.

This chain uses TRBV2 with TRBJ2-3; D uncertain. Germline CDR1 is SNHLY and CDR2 is FYNNEI. This CDR3 spans 12 amino acids. Trimming pared 2 bases from V and 6 bases from J, leaving 6 bases between. The CDR3 is CASSEFPDTQYF. The CDR3 DNA is TGTGCCAGCAGTGAATTCCCGGATACGCAGTATTTT.

The CDR3 coding sequence is TGTGCCAGCTCACAGAGCTACGAGCAGTACTTC. Translated, it gives CASSQSYEQYF. This sequence joins TRBV18 and TRBJ2-7; D gene uncertain. The V end lost 4 bases, the J end lost 3 bases, and 4 bases lay between the germline ends. CDR3 length equals 11 residues. Looked up from germline, CDR1 is KGHSH and CDR2 is LQKENI.

In DNA form, the CDR3 reads TGTGCCAGCAGCCTCCTCGACAGGGGGAATCAGCCCCAGCATTTT. It is translated as CASSLLDRGNQPQHF. The chain employs TRBV5-6 and TRBJ1-5, with TRBD1 matching over 9 bases. Germline trimming cut 4 bases from V and 4 bases from J; bases unmatched to any gene: 6. The CDR3 is 15 amino acids. Looked up from germline, CDR1 is SGHDT and CDR2 is YYEEEE.

The V gene is TRBV7-2, the J gene TRBJ2-3; TRBD2 matches 7 bases. The CDR3 has 15 amino acids. The germline gives CDR1 SGHTA, CDR2 FQGNSA. V was clipped by 5 bases and J by 1 base; unmatched bases: 6. CDR3 bases: TGTGCCAGCAGCCTATTTGGGGGGGGCACAGATACGCAGTATTTT. Translation gives CASSLFGGGTDTQYF.

The genes are TRBV28 and TRBJ1-1; weak D call: TRBD1 (5 bases). The V gene's germline CDR1 is MDHEN and CDR2 SYDVKM. V gave up 1 base and J gave up 10 bases, with 16 bases separating them. The CDR3 covers 14 residues. CDR3 sequence: CASSLSGGLKLAFF. In DNA, the CDR3 is TGTGCCAGCAGTTTATCCGGGGGGTTAAAACTAGCTTTCTTT.

CDR3 DNA: TGCGCCAGCAGCTTGGCGGGGTTTGGCACAGATACGCAGTATTTT. Encoded protein: CASSLAGFGTDTQYF. The rearrangement uses TRBV5-1 and TRBJ2-3; D perhaps matches TRBD2 (5 bases). The CDR3 is 15 residues long. The germline V gene has CDR1 SGHRS and CDR2 YFSETQ. Trimming took 0 bases from V and 1 from J, leaving 9 bases between them.

The V and J genes are TRBV5-4 and TRBJ2-1, with D possibly matching TRBD1 (5 bases). CDR3 length: 16 amino acids. The V gene lost 0 bases and the J gene lost 4 bases, with 14 bases spanning the gap. Germline lookup yields CDR1 SGHNT and CDR2 YYREEE (reference sequence). The CDR3 DNA follows: TGTGCCAGCAGCTTGGACGGTTTACAGGTGTACAATGAGCAGTTCTTC. It encodes CASSLDGLQVYNEQFF.

This clone was observed a handful of times. V is TRBV19 and J is TRBJ2-7; possibly TRBD2 for D (6 bases). The CDR3 length is 12 residues. In germline, CDR1 is LNHDA, CDR2 SQIVND (reference sequence). Trimming left V 10 bases short and J 6 bases short, with 16 bases between. This CDR3 reads CATGTAFGEQYF. DNA for the CDR3: TGTGCCACCGGGACTGCTTTTGGCGAGCAGTACTTC.

The rearrangement joins TRBV4-1 to TRBJ1-6; D gene ambiguous. With 0 bases removed from V and 0 bases from J, the gap between germline ends came to 9 bases. CDR1 and CDR2 (germline): MGHRA, YSYEKL. The CDR3 contains 17 residues. CDR3 in DNA: TGCGCCAGCAGCCAAGACCCGTCGAGCTCCTATAATTCACCCCTCCACTTT. Translating gives CASSQDPSSSYNSPLHF.

V is TRBV30 and J is TRBJ1-1; D gene uncertain. Germline V gene sequence: CDR1 GTSNPN, CDR2 SVGIG (reference sequence). The length of the CDR3 is 14 residues. Trimming shortened V by 5 bases and J by 1 base, and 14 bases separated the two germline ends. CDR3: CAWVSGSGNTEAFF. The CDR3 DNA is TGTGCCTGGGTATCGGGGAGTGGGAACACTGAAGCTTTCTTT.

V usage is TRBV10-2 and J usage is TRBJ2-3; 9 bases match TRBD2. From germline, CDR1 is WSHSY and CDR2 SAAADI. Unmatched junction bases numbered 3, after V lost 4 bases and J lost 1 base. CDR3 length equals 15 residues. The CDR3 DNA sequence: TGCGCCAGCAGTGGGTTAGCGGGGGGCACAGATACGCAGTATTTT. Translated, it gives CASSGLAGGTDTQYF.

The genes are TRBV29-1 and TRBJ2-7; 12 bases align to TRBD1. This CDR3 spans 12 amino acids. V shed 7 bases, J shed 6 bases, and the junction held 4 bases outside the gene matches. CDR1 is SQVTM and CDR2 is ANQGSEA in the germline V gene. CDR3: CSGWDRGREQYF. CDR3 nucleotide sequence: TGCAGCGGATGGGACAGGGGGCGCGAGCAGTACTTC.

In its sample, this clone was seen a few times. The gene calls are TRBV6-5 and TRBJ2-7; TRBD1 agrees at 7 bases. Germline lookup yields CDR1 MNHEY and CDR2 SVGAGI. The V and J ends lost 6 bases and 2 bases, in that order; junction bases with no gene match: 10. The CDR3 runs 15 residues. This CDR3 reads CASSRGGRATYEQYF. The CDR3 nucleotides are TGTGCCAGCAGCCGAGGGGGCAGGGCGACCTACGAGCAGTACTTC.

The V call is TRBV6-5, the J call TRBJ2-7; D is perhaps TRBD2 (6 bases). The CDR3 sequence is 14 residues long. Germline-derived CDR1 and CDR2 are MNHEY and SVGAGI. V gave up 7 bases and J gave up 4 bases, with 17 bases separating them. The CDR3 is CASTKGDSSYEQYF. CDR3 sequence (DNA): TGTGCCAGCACCAAAGGGGACTCCTCTTACGAGCAGTACTTC.

This rearrangement joins TRBV29-1 to TRBJ1-2, with a weak D call TRBD1 (5 bases). This CDR3 comprises 12 residues. The germline V and J ends were trimmed by 3 bases and 3 bases, with 8 bases remaining between them. CDR1 is SQVTM, CDR2 ANQGSEA, per germline. The CDR3 coding sequence is TGCAGCGTTGAGGGGGGAGACTATGGCTACACCTTC. Amino acid sequence: CSVEGGDYGYTF.